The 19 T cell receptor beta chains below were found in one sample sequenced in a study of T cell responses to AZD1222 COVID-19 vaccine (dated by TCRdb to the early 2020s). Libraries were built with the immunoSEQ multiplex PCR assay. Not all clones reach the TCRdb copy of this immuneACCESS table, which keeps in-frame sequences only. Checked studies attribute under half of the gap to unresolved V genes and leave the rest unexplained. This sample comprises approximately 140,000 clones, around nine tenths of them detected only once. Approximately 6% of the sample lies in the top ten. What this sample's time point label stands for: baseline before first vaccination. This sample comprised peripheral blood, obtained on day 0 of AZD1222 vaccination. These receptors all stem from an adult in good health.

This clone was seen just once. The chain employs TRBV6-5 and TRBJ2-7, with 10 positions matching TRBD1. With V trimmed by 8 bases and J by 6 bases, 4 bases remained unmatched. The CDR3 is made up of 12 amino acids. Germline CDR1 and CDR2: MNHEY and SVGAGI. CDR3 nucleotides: TGTGCCAGCCGGGACAGGGGACTCGAGCAGTACTTC. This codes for CASRDRGLEQYF.

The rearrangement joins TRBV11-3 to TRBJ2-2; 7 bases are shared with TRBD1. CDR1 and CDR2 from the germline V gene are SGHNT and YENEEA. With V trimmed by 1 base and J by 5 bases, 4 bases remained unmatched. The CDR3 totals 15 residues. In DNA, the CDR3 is TGTGCCAGCAGCTTAGCCACAGGGGCAACCGGGGAGCTGTTTTTT. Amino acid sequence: CASSLATGATGELFF.

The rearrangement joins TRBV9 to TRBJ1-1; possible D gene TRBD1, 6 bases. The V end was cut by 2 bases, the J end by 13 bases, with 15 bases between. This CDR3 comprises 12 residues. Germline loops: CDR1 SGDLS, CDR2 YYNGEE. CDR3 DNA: TGTGCCAGCAGCGTGGGGGCCCAGGAGGTTTTCTTT. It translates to CASSVGAQEVFF.

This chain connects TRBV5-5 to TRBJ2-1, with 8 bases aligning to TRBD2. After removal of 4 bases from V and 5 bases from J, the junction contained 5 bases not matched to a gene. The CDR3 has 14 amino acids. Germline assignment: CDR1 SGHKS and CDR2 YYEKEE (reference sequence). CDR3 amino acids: CASSPPGLDNEQFF. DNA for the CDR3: TGTGCCAGCAGCCCCCCGGGACTAGACAATGAGCAGTTCTTC.

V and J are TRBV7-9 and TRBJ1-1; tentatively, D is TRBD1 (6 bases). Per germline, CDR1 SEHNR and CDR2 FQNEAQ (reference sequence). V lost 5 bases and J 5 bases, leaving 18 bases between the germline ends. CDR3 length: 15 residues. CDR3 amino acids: CASSGPGQSGTEAFF. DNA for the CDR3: TGTGCCAGCAGCGGGCCTGGACAGAGTGGTACTGAAGCTTTCTTT.

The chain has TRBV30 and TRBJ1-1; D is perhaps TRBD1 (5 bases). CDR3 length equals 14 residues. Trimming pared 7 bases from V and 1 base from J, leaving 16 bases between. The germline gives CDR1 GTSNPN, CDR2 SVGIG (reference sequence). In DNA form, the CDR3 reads TGTGCCTCGGGCAGGGTTCGAGGGAACACTGAAGCTTTCTTT. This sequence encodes CASGRVRGNTEAFF.

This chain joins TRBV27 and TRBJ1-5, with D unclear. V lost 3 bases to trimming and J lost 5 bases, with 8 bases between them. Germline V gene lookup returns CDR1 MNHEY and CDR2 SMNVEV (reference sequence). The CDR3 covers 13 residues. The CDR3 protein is CASSFVRDQPQHF. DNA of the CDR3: TGTGCCAGCAGTTTCGTAAGGGATCAGCCCCAGCATTTT.

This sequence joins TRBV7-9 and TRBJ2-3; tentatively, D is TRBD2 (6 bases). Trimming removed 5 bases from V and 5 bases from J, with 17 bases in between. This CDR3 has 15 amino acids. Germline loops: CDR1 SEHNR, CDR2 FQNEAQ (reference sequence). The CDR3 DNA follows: TGTGCCAGCAGCCCATCGGACCTGGGGGGAGATACGCAGTATTTT. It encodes CASSPSDLGGDTQYF.

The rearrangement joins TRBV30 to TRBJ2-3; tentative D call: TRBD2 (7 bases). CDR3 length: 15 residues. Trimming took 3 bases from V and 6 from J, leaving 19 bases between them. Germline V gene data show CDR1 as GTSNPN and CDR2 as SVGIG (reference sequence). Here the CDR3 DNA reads TGTGCCTGGAGCCCTGTTGGGGGGGCGCGGGATACGCAGTATTTT. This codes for CAWSPVGGARDTQYF.

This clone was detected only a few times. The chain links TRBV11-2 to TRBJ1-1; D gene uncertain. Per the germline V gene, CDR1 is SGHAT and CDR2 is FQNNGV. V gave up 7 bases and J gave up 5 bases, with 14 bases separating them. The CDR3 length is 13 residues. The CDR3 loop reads CASTDHRRTEAFF. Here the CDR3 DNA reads TGTGCCAGCACCGATCATCGGCGGACTGAAGCTTTCTTT.

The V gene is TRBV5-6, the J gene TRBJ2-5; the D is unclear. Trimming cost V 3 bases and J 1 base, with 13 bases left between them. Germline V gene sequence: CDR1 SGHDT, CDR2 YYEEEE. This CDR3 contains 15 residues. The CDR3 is CASSYGARPQETQYF. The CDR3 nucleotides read TGTGCCAGCAGCTATGGCGCTAGACCCCAAGAGACCCAGTACTTC.

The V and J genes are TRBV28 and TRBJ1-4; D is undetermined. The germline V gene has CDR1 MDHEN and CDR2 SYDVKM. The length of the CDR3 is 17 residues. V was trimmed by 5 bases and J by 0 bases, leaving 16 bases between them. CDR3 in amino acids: CASSLLRIGATNEKLFF. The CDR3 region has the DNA TGTGCCAGCAGTCTTCTCCGGATTGGGGCAACTAATGAAAAACTGTTTTTT.

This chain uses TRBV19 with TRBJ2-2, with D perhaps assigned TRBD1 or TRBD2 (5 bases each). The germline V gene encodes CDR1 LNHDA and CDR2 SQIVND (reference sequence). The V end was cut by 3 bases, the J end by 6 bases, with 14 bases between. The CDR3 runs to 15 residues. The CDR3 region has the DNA TGTGCCAGTAGTATGGGGCCAGTGAGGGCCGGGGAGCTGTTTTTT. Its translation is CASSMGPVRAGELFF.

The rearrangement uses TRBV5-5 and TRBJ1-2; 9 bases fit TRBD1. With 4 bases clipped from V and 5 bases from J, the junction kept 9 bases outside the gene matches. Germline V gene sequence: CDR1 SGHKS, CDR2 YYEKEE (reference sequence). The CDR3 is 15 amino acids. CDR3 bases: TGTGCCAGCAGCACCCGACAGGGGGGGTTTTATGGCTACACCTTC. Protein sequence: CASSTRQGGFYGYTF.

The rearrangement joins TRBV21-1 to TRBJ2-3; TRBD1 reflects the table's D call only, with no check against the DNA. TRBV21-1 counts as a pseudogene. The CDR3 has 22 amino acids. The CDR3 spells CASSNDWANRDRTPFSSDTQYF. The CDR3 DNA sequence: TGTGCCAGCAGCAATGATTGGGCAAACCGGGACAGGACCCCCTTTTCCTCAGATACGCAGTATTTT.

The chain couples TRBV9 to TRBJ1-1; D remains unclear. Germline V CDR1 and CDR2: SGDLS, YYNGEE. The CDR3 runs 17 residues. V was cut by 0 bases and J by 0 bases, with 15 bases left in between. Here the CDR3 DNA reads TGTGCCAGCAGCGTAGCCCCAGTATCACCTCTGAACACTGAAGCTTTCTTT. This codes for CASSVAPVSPLNTEAFF.

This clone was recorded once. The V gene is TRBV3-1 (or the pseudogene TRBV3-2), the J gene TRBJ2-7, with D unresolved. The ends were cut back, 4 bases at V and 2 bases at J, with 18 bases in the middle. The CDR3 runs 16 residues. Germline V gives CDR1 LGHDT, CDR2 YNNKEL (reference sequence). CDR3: CASSPRLRPRTYEQYF. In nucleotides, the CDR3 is TGTGCCAGCAGCCCCCGTTTGCGGCCGAGGACCTACGAGCAGTACTTC.

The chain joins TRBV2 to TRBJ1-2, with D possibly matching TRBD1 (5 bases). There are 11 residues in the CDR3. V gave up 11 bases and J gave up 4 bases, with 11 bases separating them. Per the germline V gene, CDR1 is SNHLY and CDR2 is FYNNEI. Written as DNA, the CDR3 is TGTGCCTCCCGGGGGGGCTATGGCTACACCTTC. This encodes CASRGGYGYTF.

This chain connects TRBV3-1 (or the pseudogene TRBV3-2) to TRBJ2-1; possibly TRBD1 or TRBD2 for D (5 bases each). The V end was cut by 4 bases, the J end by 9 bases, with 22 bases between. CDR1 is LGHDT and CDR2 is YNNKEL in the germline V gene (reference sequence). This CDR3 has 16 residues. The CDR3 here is CASSRVTGTDGGEQFF. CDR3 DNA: TGTGCCAGCAGCCGCGTTACCGGGACCGATGGGGGTGAGCAGTTCTTC.